This TCR beta chain was retrieved from a study of blood T cell repertoires in COVID-19. Study overall: PBMCs, B-cell-depleted T cells, or T cells provided the cDNA or gDNA that made up the material.

The CDR3 runs 13 residues. The germline gives CDR1 ENHRY, CDR2 SYGVKD. The V segment lost 10 bases and the J segment 10 bases; nucleotides outside the gene matches: 10. The assay was immunoSEQ multiplex PCR, and TCRdb's table has in-frame clones only and misses some. The sample contains about 200,000 clones, 70% to 90% of which appear only once. The sequenced material came from peripheral blood. The sequence derives from a woman aged 50 to 60 with acute or convalescent COVID-19. The chain joins TRBV10-3 to TRBJ1-6, with TRBD1 identical over 7 bases. The CDR3 nucleotides are TGTGCCACGGATGAGGGGGCCGGATCACCCCTCCACTTT. Translation gives CATDEGAGSPLHF.